This entry lists 30 T cell receptor beta chains sequenced from one sample in a study of CD8+ T cells in alopecia areata. Once RNA had been extracted, it was reverse transcribed into cDNA to act as the sequencing template. The repertoire was sequenced with immunoSEQ multiplex PCR; TCRdb's copy has only in-frame clones and lacks some. This table holds 150,000 to 200,000 clones, 50% to 75% found once. This material consisted of CD4+ T cells sorted from blood, taken at week 0. The receptors stem from a human donor with alopecia areata.

The chain couples TRBV30 to TRBJ2-7; D is possibly TRBD1 (5 bases). This CDR3 is built from 13 residues. The germline V gene encodes CDR1 GTSNPN and CDR2 SVGIG (reference sequence). V lost 3 bases, J lost 6 bases, and 15 bases lay in between. CDR3 loop: CAWRQAAPAEQYF. DNA for the CDR3: TGTGCCTGGAGACAGGCGGCCCCCGCCGAGCAGTACTTC.

This clone was seen more than once but under ten times. The J gene is TRBJ1-3, the V gene TRBV7-9; 9 bases agree with TRBD1. Germline lookup yields CDR1 SEHNR and CDR2 FQNEAQ (reference sequence). This CDR3 has 15 residues. The junction had 3 bases not matched to a gene; V was cut back by 5 bases and J by 1 base. The CDR3 DNA is TGTGCCAGCAGCCCACAGGGGGCGTCTGGAAACACCATATATTTT. This sequence encodes CASSPQGASGNTIYF.

The rearrangement uses TRBV30 and TRBJ1-3, with D tentatively TRBD1 (6 bases). The CDR3 has 14 residues. V was pared by 2 bases and J by 2 bases, with 10 bases between. The germline gives CDR1 GTSNPN, CDR2 SVGIG (reference sequence). The CDR3 DNA follows: TGTGCCTGGAGTCTCGGGACAACTGGAAACACCATATATTTT. It translates to CAWSLGTTGNTIYF.

The chain has TRBV2 and TRBJ2-3; 9 bases line up with TRBD2. Trimming removed 7 bases from V and 4 bases from J; junction bases left unmatched: 6. The germline CDR1 and CDR2 sequences are SNHLY and FYNNEI. This CDR3 comprises 14 residues. The CDR3 DNA follows: TGTGCCAGCACGGCGGGGGGGCCAGCAGATACGCAGTATTTT. It is translated as CASTAGGPADTQYF. The full variable domain, with the rest looked up from reference TRBV2 and TRBJ2-3, is EPEVTQTPSHQVTQMGQEVILRCVPISNHLYFYWYRQILGQKVEFLVSFYNNEISEKSEIFDDQFSVERPDGSNFTLKIRSTKLEDSAMYFCASTAGGPADTQYFGPGTRLTVL.

The sample holds a few counts of this clone. V is TRBV6-1 and J is TRBJ1-5; unclear D gene. The germline V gene has CDR1 MNHNS and CDR2 SASEGT. V shed 6 bases and J shed 2 bases, with 8 bases lying between them. The CDR3 is 13 amino acids. This CDR3 reads CASSPWGNQPQHF. The DNA for the CDR3 is TGTGCCAGCAGCCCCTGGGGCAATCAGCCCCAGCATTTT.

The V and J genes are TRBV14 and TRBJ2-1; 9 nucleotides align to TRBD2. The CDR3 covers 20 residues. In germline, CDR1 is SGHDN, CDR2 FVKESK. With V trimmed by 0 bases and J by 1 base, 13 bases remained unmatched. The DNA for the CDR3 is TGTGCCAGCAGCCAAGATGGCTGGGGACTAGCCGCTGGTTCCTACAATGAGCAGTTCTTC. Translation gives CASSQDGWGLAAGSYNEQFF. The full variable domain, with the rest looked up from reference TRBV14 and TRBJ2-1, is EAGVTQFPSHSVIEKGQTVTLRCDPISGHDNLYWYRRVMGKEIKFLLHFVKESKQDESGMPNNRFLAERTGGTYSTLKVQPAELEDSGVYFCASSQDGWGLAAGSYNEQFFGPGTRLTVL.

V is TRBV30 and J is TRBJ1-1; unclear D gene. V was trimmed by 0 bases and J by 4 bases, leaving 12 bases between them. CDR3 length: 14 amino acids. CDR1 and CDR2 (germline): GTSNPN, SVGIG (reference sequence). The CDR3 is CAWSVGFGSTEAFF. In nucleotides, the CDR3 is TGTGCCTGGAGTGTAGGTTTCGGGAGCACTGAAGCTTTCTTT.

This rearrangement joins TRBV11-1 to TRBJ2-5; D is ambiguous. CDR1 SGHAT and CDR2 FQDESV come from the germline V gene (reference sequence). This CDR3 has 13 residues. The V end was cut by 5 bases, the J end by 5 bases, with 12 bases between. Written as DNA, the CDR3 is TGTGCCAGCAGCCTCCCGGGCACGGAGACCCAGTACTTC. Translating gives CASSLPGTETQYF.

The J gene is TRBJ2-3, the V gene TRBV30, with TRBD2 matching over 7 bases. The CDR3 has 18 amino acids. Trimming removed 4 bases from V and 0 bases from J; junction bases left unmatched: 16. CDR1 GTSNPN and CDR2 SVGIG come from the germline V gene (reference sequence). Here the CDR3 reads CAWNRPGDYKSSTDTQYF. CDR3 bases: TGTGCCTGGAATCGACCGGGGGACTACAAATCTAGCACAGATACGCAGTATTTT.

The rearrangement joins TRBV30 to TRBJ2-7; D is possibly TRBD2 (8 bases). V lost 4 bases to trimming and J lost 6 bases, with 16 bases between them. Looked up from germline, CDR1 is GTSNPN and CDR2 is SVGIG (reference sequence). This CDR3 contains 13 residues. CDR3 sequence: CAWTTGGGGEQYF. The CDR3 nucleotides are TGTGCCTGGACGACGGGAGGGGGCGGCGAGCAGTACTTC. The full variable domain, its missing parts supplied by reference TRBV30 and TRBJ2-7, is SQTIHQWPATLVQPVGSPLSLECTVEGTSNPNLYWYRQAAGRGLQLLFYSVGIGQISSEVPQNLSASRPQDRQFILSSKKLLLSDSGFYLCAWTTGGGGEQYFGPGTRLTVT.

This clone has just one count. The chain joins TRBV6-6 to TRBJ1-5; tentative D call: TRBD1 (5 bases). V was cut by 8 bases and J by 0 bases, with 14 bases left in between. The CDR3 loop spans 15 amino acids. Germline V gene data show CDR1 as MNHNY and CDR2 as SVGAGI (reference sequence). Here the CDR3 DNA reads TGTGCCAGCGCCTGGGGGGATAATAGCAATCAGCCCCAGCATTTT. Residues: CASAWGDNSNQPQHF.

The chain is built from TRBV6-1 and TRBJ2-5; 12 nucleotides align to TRBD2. CDR3 length: 15 residues. Losses at the gene ends were 5 bases for V and 4 bases for J; bases not matched to a gene: 5. Germline assignment: CDR1 MNHNS and CDR2 SASEGT. CDR3 residues: CASSSSGGALETQYF. The CDR3 DNA sequence: TGTGCCAGCAGTTCTAGCGGGGGGGCCCTAGAGACCCAGTACTTC.

Note on this clone: The sample holds other DNA sequences that translate to the same CDR3. The chain is built from TRBV29-1 and TRBJ1-1, with unresolved D. Germline CDR1 is SQVTM and CDR2 is ANQGSEA. V shed 4 bases and J shed 1 base, with 10 bases lying between them. This CDR3 region has 13 residues. CDR3 nucleotides: TGCAGCGTTGTGAAGGGATGGAACACTGAAGCTTTCTTT. It translates to CSVVKGWNTEAFF.

This chain links TRBV5-4 with TRBJ2-5, with 8 positions matching TRBD2. Germline V gene sequence: CDR1 SGHNT, CDR2 YYREEE (reference sequence). The CDR3 consists of 16 residues. With V trimmed by 7 bases and J by 2 bases, 13 bases remained unmatched. CDR3 nucleotide sequence: TGTGCCAGCCAGGCATCGGGGGGGGCTGGTCAAGAGACCCAGTACTTC. It encodes CASQASGGAGQETQYF.

The chain has TRBV5-1 and TRBJ2-5; 8 nucleotides match TRBD2. Per the germline V gene, CDR1 is SGHRS and CDR2 is YFSETQ. The ends lost 6 bases at V and 5 bases at J; junction bases unmatched: 9. This CDR3 comprises 14 residues. DNA for the CDR3: TGCGCCAGCACCCTGACTAGCGCGGATGAGACCCAGTACTTC. It codes for CASTLTSADETQYF.

This chain connects TRBV29-1 to TRBJ1-2; D is unresolved. CDR3 size: 12 residues. Trimming left V 7 bases short and J 8 bases short, with 17 bases between. Germline V gene sequence: CDR1 SQVTM, CDR2 ANQGSEA. CDR3 in DNA: TGCAGCGCCTCACGGGGAGGACGCGGCTACACCTTC. This encodes CSASRGGRGYTF.

This clone has a single count. The V call is TRBV15, the J call TRBJ2-7, with D perhaps matching TRBD2 (7 bases). The CDR3 loop spans 16 amino acids. The V end was cut by 0 bases, the J end by 1 base, with 13 bases between. Germline assignment: CDR1 LNHNV and CDR2 YYDKDF (reference sequence). The DNA of the CDR3 is TGTGCCACCAGCAGAGATCCGGGGGGCGTATCCTACGAGCAGTACTTC. Translation: CATSRDPGGVSYEQYF. The variable domain in full, completed from reference TRBV15 and TRBJ2-7, reads DAMVIQNPRYQVTQFGKPVTLSCSQTLNHNVMYWYQQKSSQAPKLLFHYYDKDFNNEADTPDNFQSRRPNTSFCFLDIRSPGLGDTAMYLCATSRDPGGVSYEQYFGPGTRLTVT.

This chain connects TRBV2 to TRBJ2-3; D is unclear. CDR1 is SNHLY, CDR2 FYNNEI, per germline. Deletions cut 10 bases from V and 0 bases from J, with 14 bases between. This CDR3 contains 14 residues. CDR3 loop: CANTSSGSTDTQYF. The CDR3 region has the DNA TGTGCCAACACCTCCTCCGGGAGCACAGATACGCAGTATTTT.

CDR3 DNA sequence: TGTGCCAGCAGGGGTGGAGACTATGGCTACACCTTC. Protein product: CASRGGDYGYTF. The gene calls are TRBV2 and TRBJ1-2; D ambiguous. This CDR3 comprises 12 residues. V lost 6 bases and J lost 3, with 8 bases in between. Germline loops: CDR1 SNHLY, CDR2 FYNNEI.

The chain carries TRBV18 and TRBJ1-2; no clear D gene. Germline loops: CDR1 KGHSH, CDR2 LQKENI. Trimming took off 5 bases at V and 4 bases at J, with 5 bases between the two ends. The length of the CDR3 is 11 residues. In nucleotides, the CDR3 is TGTGCCAGCTCAGAGGCCTATGGCTACACCTTC. Protein product: CASSEAYGYTF. The full variable domain, its missing parts supplied by reference TRBV18 and TRBJ1-2, is NAGVMQNPRHLVRRRGQEARLRCSPMKGHSHVYWYRQLPEEGLKFMVYLQKENIIDESGMPKERFSAEFPKEGPSILRIQQVVRGDSAAYFCASSEAYGYTFGSGTRLTVV.

The sample holds a few counts of this clone. The gene calls are TRBV5-1 and TRBJ2-3; TRBD2 matches 10 bases. The V segment lost 6 bases and the J segment 0 bases; nucleotides outside the gene matches: 10. The CDR3 is made up of 17 amino acids. Germline V gene sequence: CDR1 SGHRS, CDR2 YFSETQ. In nucleotides, the CDR3 is TGCGCCAGCATCGGGGCTAGCGGGGGCCGTAGCACAGATACGCAGTATTTT. Protein product: CASIGASGGRSTDTQYF.

This clone appeared a few times. The chain uses TRBV29-1 and TRBJ1-5; no definite D call. The germline V gene encodes CDR1 SQVTM and CDR2 ANQGSEA. The ends were cut back, 6 bases at V and 0 bases at J, with 9 bases in the middle. The CDR3 runs to 13 residues. The CDR3 loop is CSVKQHSNQPQHF. The CDR3 coding sequence is TGCAGCGTAAAACAGCATAGCAATCAGCCCCAGCATTTT.

The rearrangement uses TRBV7-9 and TRBJ2-1, with 9 bases matching TRBD1. Germline-derived CDR1 and CDR2 are SEHNR and FQNEAQ (reference sequence). Losses at the gene ends were 4 bases for V and 8 bases for J; bases not matched to a gene: 3. The CDR3 covers 13 residues. CDR3 bases: TGTGCCAGCAGCTGGGACAGGGTTTATGAGCAGTTCTTC. It codes for CASSWDRVYEQFF. Based on the CDR3 plus reference TRBV7-9 and TRBJ2-1, the full variable domain is DTGVSQNPRHKITKRGQNVTFRCDPISEHNRLYWYRQTLGQGPEFLTYFQNEAQLEKSRLLSDRFSAERPKGSFSTLEIQRTEQGDSAMYLCASSWDRVYEQFFGPGTRLTVL.

The gene calls are TRBV30 and TRBJ2-4, with 9 nucleotides matching TRBD1. The CDR3 totals 14 residues. The junction had 6 bases not matched to a gene; V was cut back by 5 bases and J by 4 bases. Germline CDR1 is GTSNPN and CDR2 is SVGIG (reference sequence). CDR3 protein: CAWSGTGPKNIQYF. CDR3 nucleotide sequence: TGTGCCTGGTCCGGGACAGGGCCTAAAAACATTCAGTACTTC.

This clone was observed a single time. The chain couples TRBV15 to TRBJ2-3; D not resolved. Germline-derived CDR1 and CDR2 are LNHNV and YYDKDF (reference sequence). This CDR3 has 14 residues. V lost 3 bases to trimming and J lost 6 bases, with 13 bases between them. The CDR3 DNA is TGTGCCACCAGCAGGGCCCAACAATGGGATACGCAGTATTTT. Translating gives CATSRAQQWDTQYF. The full variable domain, its missing parts supplied by reference TRBV15 and TRBJ2-3, is DAMVIQNPRYQVTQFGKPVTLSCSQTLNHNVMYWYQQKSSQAPKLLFHYYDKDFNNEADTPDNFQSRRPNTSFCFLDIRSPGLGDTAMYLCATSRAQQWDTQYFGPGTRLTVL.

This chain joins TRBV2 and TRBJ2-5; D gene uncertain. V lost 8 bases, J lost 5 bases, and 9 bases lay in between. This CDR3 has 11 residues. Germline CDR1 SNHLY, CDR2 FYNNEI. As DNA, the CDR3 is TGTGCCAGCGGAAAGGCGGAGACCCAGTACTTC. Protein product: CASGKAETQYF.

This clone was found a few times. The chain combines TRBV30 with TRBJ2-7; 8 nucleotides agree with TRBD1. Germline V gene lookup returns CDR1 GTSNPN and CDR2 SVGIG (reference sequence). After removal of 1 base from V and 2 bases from J, the junction contained 7 bases not matched to a gene. The CDR3 extends over 15 amino acids. The CDR3 DNA is TGTGCCTGGAGTGCCCCGGACAGGGCCCCCTACGAGCAGTACTTC. It translates to CAWSAPDRAPYEQYF.

V and J are TRBV20-1 and TRBJ2-3; D unclear. This CDR3 is 11 amino acids long. Per the germline V gene, CDR1 is DFQATT and CDR2 is SNEGSKA (reference sequence). V was clipped by 3 bases and J by 2 bases, with 3 bases between them. CDR3 sequence reads: CSARHTDTQYF. As DNA, the CDR3 is TGCAGTGCTAGGCACACAGATACGCAGTATTTT.

This rearrangement joins TRBV4-2 to TRBJ2-1; TRBD2 aligns across 15 bases. Germline assignment: CDR1 LGHNA and CDR2 YNFKEQ. The CDR3 totals 20 residues. Losses at the gene ends were 0 bases for V and 2 bases for J; bases not matched to a gene: 8. Here the CDR3 reads CASSQDRTSGGAMTYNEQFF. The CDR3 DNA follows: TGTGCCAGCAGCCAAGACAGGACTAGCGGGGGGGCCATGACCTACAATGAGCAGTTCTTC.

The V call is TRBV2, the J call TRBJ2-5; D is ambiguous. Germline-derived CDR1 and CDR2 are SNHLY and FYNNEI. The ends were cut back, 6 bases at V and 5 bases at J, with 19 bases in the middle. CDR3 length: 15 amino acids. The CDR3 nucleotides read TGTGCCAGCAGAGCCCGGACCGCGGCCGGGGAGACCCAGTACTTC. Translation gives CASRARTAAGETQYF.